These 23 T cell receptor beta chains originate from one sample sequenced in a study of radiotherapy plus CTLA-4 blockade in lung cancer. The protocol was immunoSEQ multiplex PCR, while the TCRdb copy is restricted to in-frame clones and leaves out a portion. The sample lists some 80,000 clones; about 78% were seen once. Sample: peripheral blood, taken from a patient treated with radiotherapy plus ipilimumab. These receptors all come from a human donor with non-small cell lung cancer whose response to radiotherapy plus ipilimumab could not be evaluated. Some clones in this sample may be carry-over from other donors' samples.

V usage is TRBV4-3 and J usage is TRBJ1-1; D may be TRBD1 (5 bases). The length of the CDR3 is 14 residues. The germline V and J ends were trimmed by 4 bases and 6 bases, with 15 bases remaining between them. Germline V gives CDR1 LGHNA, CDR2 YSLEER. CDR3 residues: CASSPTGQGPEAFF. The CDR3 region has the DNA TGCGCCAGCAGCCCCACCGGGCAGGGCCCTGAAGCTTTCTTT.

The chain couples TRBV5-8 to TRBJ1-2; TRBD1 agrees at 8 bases. With V trimmed by 4 bases and J by 2 bases, 7 bases remained unmatched. This CDR3 has 15 amino acids. Looked up from germline, CDR1 is SGHTS and CDR2 is YDEGEE. The CDR3 nucleotides are TGTGCCAGCAGCACCCGGGACAGGCGAAACTATGGCTACACCTTC. Protein: CASSTRDRRNYGYTF.

In its sample, this clone was seen a few times. The chain is built from TRBV2 and TRBJ2-3; no clear D. Trimming took 3 bases from V and 11 from J, leaving 15 bases between them. CDR3 length equals 13 residues. Per the germline V gene, CDR1 is SNHLY and CDR2 is FYNNEI. The CDR3 loop reads CASSDTTQIRQYF. The CDR3 coding sequence is TGTGCCAGCAGTGATACAACACAGATAAGGCAGTATTTT.

The chain's CDR3 is CASSLKGSTEAFF. The CDR3 region has the DNA TGTGCCAGCAGTTTAAAGGGGTCCACTGAAGCTTTCTTT. The chain employs TRBV27 and TRBJ1-1; the D gene is possibly TRBD1 (5 bases). CDR3 length: 13 amino acids. V lost 2 bases, J lost 4 bases, and 8 bases lay in between. Germline values: CDR1 MNHEY, CDR2 SMNVEV (reference sequence).

Points on this clone: The same CDR3 arises from other DNA sequences in this sample as well. V is TRBV19 and J is TRBJ1-2; possibly TRBD1 for D (5 bases). Germline CDR1 and CDR2: LNHDA and SQIVND (reference sequence). Trimming cost V 3 bases and J 4 bases, with 9 bases left between them. This CDR3 comprises 13 residues. This CDR3 is CASSMGGPYGYTF. The CDR3 nucleotides are TGTGCCAGTAGTATGGGGGGACCCTATGGCTACACCTTC.

The rearrangement links TRBV7-9 to TRBJ2-5; 7 bases are a match to TRBD2. The DNA end is a closer match to TRBJ2-7, so the J assignment may be wrong. Germline loops: CDR1 SEHNR, CDR2 FQNEAQ (reference sequence). The CDR3 runs 16 residues. The CDR3 DNA follows: TGTGCCAGCAGCTTAGCGCGCGGGGGTTGGTCCTACGAGCAGTACTTC. It encodes CASSLARGGWSYEQYF.

CDR3 protein: CASSFGETQYF. DNA for the CDR3: TGTGCCAGCAGCTTCGGTGAGACCCAGTACTTC. The J gene is TRBJ2-5, the V gene TRBV5-5, with D unclear. Germline-derived CDR1 and CDR2 are SGHKS and YYEKEE (reference sequence). Between the trimmed V and J ends, which lost 2 bases and 5 bases, there was a span of 4 bases. The length of the CDR3 is 11 residues.

This sequence joins TRBV28 and TRBJ1-6, with 12 bases aligning to TRBD1. This CDR3 spans 18 amino acids. CDR1 and CDR2 (germline): MDHEN, SYDVKM. After removal of 6 bases from V and 1 base from J, the junction contained 7 bases not matched to a gene. The CDR3 DNA reads as TGTGCCAGCAGCCTGGGACAGGGGGCCTGGTCCTATAATTCACCCCTCCACTTT. This translates into CASSLGQGAWSYNSPLHF.

The chain carries TRBV18 and TRBJ1-2, with 8 bases matching TRBD1. The length of the CDR3 is 15 residues. V dropped 3 bases and J dropped 6; count of bases not matched to a gene: 9. Germline assignment: CDR1 KGHSH and CDR2 LQKENI. In DNA form, the CDR3 reads TGTGCCAGCTCACCTCTGGACAGGGAAAGGCATGGCTACACCTTC. Protein product: CASSPLDRERHGYTF.

This chain links TRBV28 with TRBJ1-1, with D maybe TRBD1 (5 bases). The germline CDR1 and CDR2 sequences are MDHEN and SYDVKM. This CDR3 comprises 14 residues. V gave up 3 bases and J gave up 2 bases, with 10 bases separating them. Here the CDR3 DNA reads TGTGCCAGCAGTTTTGCCAGGGTCAACACTGAAGCTTTCTTT. Translated: CASSFARVNTEAFF.

The CDR3 here is CASRRTGNQPQHF. The CDR3, as DNA: TGTGCCAGCAGGCGGACAGGCAATCAGCCCCAGCATTTT. This rearrangement joins TRBV2 to TRBJ1-5; tentatively, D is TRBD1 (6 bases). Germline CDR1 is SNHLY and CDR2 is FYNNEI. Trimming shortened V by 6 bases and J by 2 bases, and 8 bases separated the two germline ends. The CDR3 has 13 amino acids.

Only one count was recorded for this clone. The chain combines TRBV27 with TRBJ2-5; 10 bases agree with TRBD2. CDR1 and CDR2 (germline): MNHEY, SMNVEV (reference sequence). The ends lost 3 bases at V and 5 bases at J; junction bases unmatched: 6. This CDR3 has 15 amino acids. For the CDR3, the DNA is TGTGCCAGCAGTTTGGCTAGCGGGGGACACGAGACCCAGTACTTC. It is translated as CASSLASGGHETQYF.

The chain links TRBV6-1 to TRBJ2-7, with a tentative D call TRBD2 (6 bases). Germline V gene lookup returns CDR1 MNHNS and CDR2 SASEGT. The V end was cut by 1 base, the J end by 0 bases, with 10 bases between. This CDR3 region has 15 residues. The CDR3 DNA is TGTGCCAGCAGTGAAGTACTAGCCCCCTCCTACGAGCAGTACTTC. Protein sequence: CASSEVLAPSYEQYF.

This clone was observed once. The genes are TRBV5-1 and TRBJ1-2; a possible D gene is TRBD1 (5 bases). Germline assignment: CDR1 SGHRS and CDR2 YFSETQ. The CDR3 consists of 15 residues. V was cut by 0 bases and J by 7 bases, with 16 bases left in between. The CDR3 loop is CASSLGADTGGGYTF. In DNA form, the CDR3 reads TGCGCCAGCAGCTTGGGGGCCGATACGGGGGGTGGCTACACCTTC.

This rearrangement joins TRBV2 to TRBJ2-5; 8 bases align to TRBD2. The V gene's germline CDR1 is SNHLY and CDR2 FYNNEI. This CDR3 region has 13 residues. CDR3 DNA: TGTGCTACTTCCCGGGGGGGCCGGGAGACCCAGTACTTC. Translating it yields CATSRGGRETQYF. Full variable domain (remainder filled in from reference TRBV2 and TRBJ2-5): EPEVTQTPSHQVTQMGQEVILRCVPISNHLYFYWYRQILGQKVEFLVSFYNNEISEKSEIFDDQFSVERPDGSNFTLKIRSTKLEDSAMYFCATSRGGRETQYFGPGTRLLVL.

V gene TRBV18 combines with J gene TRBJ2-5; 7 bases are shared with TRBD1. This CDR3 region has 13 residues. Germline V gives CDR1 KGHSH, CDR2 LQKENI. V lost 3 bases, J lost 2 bases, and 0 bases stayed unmatched. CDR3 residues: CASSPTGQETQYF. Written as DNA, the CDR3 is TGTGCCAGCTCACCGACAGGGCAAGAGACCCAGTACTTC.

This chain uses TRBV7-8 with TRBJ2-7; D is perhaps TRBD1 (6 bases). CDR1 is SGHVS and CDR2 is FQNEAQ in the germline V gene. The CDR3 is 13 residues long. Trimming cost V 7 bases and J 7 bases, with 17 bases left between them. This CDR3 reads CASTPGHLIEQYF. Here the CDR3 DNA reads TGTGCCAGCACCCCGGGACACCTTATAGAGCAGTACTTC.

The CDR3 region has the DNA TGTGCCAGCAGCTTGCGGACAGGGTATAGCAATCAGCCCCAGCATTTT. It translates to CASSLRTGYSNQPQHF. The chain has TRBV5-6 and TRBJ1-5; 8 bases agree with TRBD1. Germline CDR1 SGHDT, CDR2 YYEEEE. V was clipped by 1 base and J by 0 bases; unmatched bases: 3. The CDR3 spans 16 residues.

The rearrangement links TRBV6-5 to TRBJ1-6, with TRBD1 identical over 9 bases. V shed 6 bases and J 8 bases; nucleotides not matched to a gene: 5. CDR3 length: 14 amino acids. Germline CDR1 is MNHEY and CDR2 is SVGAGI. The CDR3 region has the DNA TGTGCCAGCAGCCCGGACAGGGGTGATTCACCCCTCCACTTT. This codes for CASSPDRGDSPLHF.

The chain combines TRBV7-2 with TRBJ1-5, with unresolved D. The V end was cut by 2 bases, the J end by 5 bases, with 7 bases between. The CDR3 is 13 amino acids. Germline V CDR1 and CDR2: SGHTA, FQGNSA. The CDR3 reads CASSLNSYQPQHF. In DNA form, the CDR3 reads TGTGCCAGCAGCTTAAACAGCTATCAGCCCCAGCATTTT.

The CDR3 sequence is CASSRTSASSYEQYF. CDR3 sequence (DNA): TGCGCCAGCAGCCGTACTAGCGCCAGCTCCTACGAGCAGTACTTC. The chain recombines TRBV5-1 with TRBJ2-7; TRBD2 aligns across 7 bases. The CDR3 contains 15 residues. The junction had 7 bases not matched to a gene; V was cut back by 4 bases and J by 0 bases. Germline V lookup: CDR1 SGHRS, CDR2 YFSETQ.

This clone was detected a few times. The CDR3 DNA reads as TGTGCCAGCAGCTTAGGGACAGCTCAAGAGACCCAGTACTTC. The encoded protein is CASSLGTAQETQYF. This rearrangement joins TRBV7-6 to TRBJ2-5; D possibly corresponds to TRBD1 (6 bases). Trimming stripped 1 base from V and 2 bases from J, with 8 bases between. Germline CDR1 and CDR2: SGHVS and FNYEAQ. The CDR3 has 14 residues.

The chain combines TRBV7-8 with TRBJ2-7; perhaps TRBD2 as D (5 bases). The V end was cut by 1 base, the J end by 3 bases, with 10 bases between. The CDR3 is made up of 14 amino acids. CDR1 SGHVS and CDR2 FQNEAQ come from the germline V gene. CDR3 sequence reads: CASSLDVGSYEQYF. The CDR3 nucleotides read TGTGCCAGCAGCTTAGACGTGGGGAGCTACGAGCAGTACTTC.